This record looks at one T cell receptor (beta chain) sequence and its context. In the original workflow: By means of reference gene primer amplification, nucleated cell counts were estimated. This table comes from immunoSEQ multiplex PCR, and its TCRdb copy is limited to in-frame clones, with some not included. D and trimming were read from the DNA, whereas the V and J calls and clone size are those reported in that table. Among over 350,000 clones listed, 70% to 90% were seen once. Participant-given clinical history determined each cohort assignment. This specimen belongs to a study of blood T cell repertoires in COVID-19. The trim removed 1 base at V and 4 bases at J, leaving 17 bases unmatched. Germline V CDR1 and CDR2: SGDLS, YYNGEE. The CDR3 loop spans 18 amino acids.

The sequenced sample was PBMCs or T cells enriched from blood (not recorded which). The chain joins TRBV9 to TRBJ2-7; 7 bases line up with TRBD2. The TCR originated in a young woman with acute COVID-19. Written as DNA, the CDR3 is TGTGCCAGCAGCGTACACACAGAGGGTGCGGGAGATCAGTACGAGCAGTACTTC. Translated, it gives CASSVHTEGAGDQYEQYF.